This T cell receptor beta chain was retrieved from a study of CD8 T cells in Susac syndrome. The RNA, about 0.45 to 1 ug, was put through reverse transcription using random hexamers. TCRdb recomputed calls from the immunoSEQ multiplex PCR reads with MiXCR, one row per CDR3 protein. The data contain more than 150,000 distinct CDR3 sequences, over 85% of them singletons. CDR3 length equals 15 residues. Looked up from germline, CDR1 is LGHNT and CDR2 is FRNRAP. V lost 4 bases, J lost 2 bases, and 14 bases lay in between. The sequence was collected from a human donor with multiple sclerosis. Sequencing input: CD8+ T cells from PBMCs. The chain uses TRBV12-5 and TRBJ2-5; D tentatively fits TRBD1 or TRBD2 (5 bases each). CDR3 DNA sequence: TGTGCTAGTGGTTGGTCGGGGACGGTTCAAGAGACCCAGTACTTC. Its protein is CASGWSGTVQETQYF.